The source of this T cell receptor beta chain is a study of T cell repertoires in cytomegalovirus infection. Whole-study results and caveats: Predominance within the ex vivo response was attributable to HLA-C-restricted CMV-specific TCR beta clonotypes. The study identified carriers of CMV plus the relevant HLA from cumulative public TCR beta family frequency.

TCRdb used MiXCR to reprocess the reads, holding one entry per CDR3 protein. Of around 300,000 distinct CDR3 sequences listed, roughly 25% are singletons. Note on this clonotype: Its specificity is not known.

Germline CDR1 and CDR2: SGHTA and FQGNSA. The CDR3 contains 16 residues. V dropped 4 bases and J dropped 0 bases, with 12 bases sitting between them. The sequence was obtained from a human donor in good health (CMV status not recorded). Some clones in this sample may be carry-over from other donors' samples. The rearrangement joins TRBV7-2 to TRBJ2-2; possible D gene TRBD2, 5 bases. Sequencing used cultured PBMCs, obtained from culture after CMV antigen stimulation. The CDR3 protein is CASSSEANPNTGELFF. In nucleotides, the CDR3 is TGTGCCAGCAGCTCGGAGGCAAACCCGAACACCGGGGAGCTGTTTTTT. The entire variable domain, with the rest obtained from reference TRBV7-2 and TRBJ2-2, is as follows: GAGVSQSPSNKVTEKGKDVELRCDPISGHTALYWYRQSLGQGLEFLIYFQGNSAPDKSGLPSDRFSAERTGGSVSTLTIQRTQQEDSAVYLCASSSEANPNTGELFFGEGSRLTVL.